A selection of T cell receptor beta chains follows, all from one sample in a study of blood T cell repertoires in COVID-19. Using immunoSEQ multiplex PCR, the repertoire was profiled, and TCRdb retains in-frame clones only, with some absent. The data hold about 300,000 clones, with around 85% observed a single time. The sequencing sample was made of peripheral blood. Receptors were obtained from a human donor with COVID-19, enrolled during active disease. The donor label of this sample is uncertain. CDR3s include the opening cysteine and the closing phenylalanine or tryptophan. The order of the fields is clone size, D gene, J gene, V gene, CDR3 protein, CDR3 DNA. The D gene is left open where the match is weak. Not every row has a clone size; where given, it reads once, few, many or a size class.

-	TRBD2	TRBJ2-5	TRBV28	CASRPPGGRDQYF	TGTGCCAGCAGACCCCCGGGGGGGAGGGACCAGTACTTC
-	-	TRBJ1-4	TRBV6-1	CASSEAQGLDEKLFF	TGTGCCAGCAGTGAAGCCCAGGGTCTGGATGAAAAACTGTTTTTT
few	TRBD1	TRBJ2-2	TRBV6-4	CATRTGIGGELFF	TGTGCCACCAGGACAGGGATCGGCGGGGAGCTGTTTTTT
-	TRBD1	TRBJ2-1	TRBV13	CASSPLTSTGKGNEQFF	TGTGCCAGCAGCCCTTTGACCTCGACAGGGAAGGGCAATGAGCAGTTCTTC
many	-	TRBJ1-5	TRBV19	CASSGTRDQPQHF	TGTGCCAGTAGTGGGACAAGGGATCAGCCCCAGCATTTT
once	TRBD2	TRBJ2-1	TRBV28	CASSIPLTSGSYNEQFF	TGTGCCAGCAGTATCCCCCTGACTAGCGGATCCTACAATGAGCAGTTCTTC
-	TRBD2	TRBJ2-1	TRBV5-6	CASSFKLAGANEQFF	TGTGCCAGCAGCTTTAAACTAGCGGGAGCTAATGAGCAGTTCTTC
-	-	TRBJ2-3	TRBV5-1	CASSLPSRDTQYF	TGCGCCAGCAGCTTGCCCTCCCGGGATACGCAGTATTTT
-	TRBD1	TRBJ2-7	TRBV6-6	CASSYSTGTGHYEQYF	TGTGCCAGCAGTTACTCGACCGGGACAGGCCACTACGAGCAGTACTTC
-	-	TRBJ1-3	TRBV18	CASSPELGNTIYF	TGTGCCAGCTCACCGGAACTCGGGAACACCATATATTTT